The 25 T cell receptor beta chains below all came from one sample that was sequenced in a study of T cells in Graves' hyperthyroidism and ophthalmopathy. RNA transcripts gave rise to amplified TCR beta CDR3 regions. The HTBI set primed first-round TCR CDR3 RT-PCR. TCRdb analysed the multiplex PCR reads with MiXCR anew, one entry per CDR3 protein. In the table there are around 720,000 distinct CDR3 sequences, approximately 40% of which are singletons. The sequenced sample was blood. These receptors were collected from a woman aged 40 to 50 with Graves' hyperthyroidism.

This clonotype was counted ten times or more. The chain couples TRBV7-9 to TRBJ2-7, with D uncertain. Per the germline V gene, CDR1 is SEHNR and CDR2 is FQNEAQ (reference sequence). This CDR3 has 14 amino acids. V was trimmed by 4 bases and J by 2 bases, leaving 12 bases between them. The DNA for the CDR3 is TGTGCCAGCAGCTCCTCGACCGGGCCCTACGAGCAGTACTTC. Translating gives CASSSSTGPYEQYF.

This clonotype showed up just a few times. This chain connects TRBV28 to TRBJ1-1; D call uncertain. The V and J ends lost 7 bases and 1 base respectively, with 7 bases between them. CDR1 MDHEN and CDR2 SYDVKM come from the germline V gene. The CDR3 loop spans 12 amino acids. CDR3 protein: CASKERNTEAFF. The CDR3 bases are TGTGCCAGCAAGGAAAGGAACACTGAAGCTTTCTTT.

The rearrangement joins TRBV7-2 to TRBJ1-6; a possible D gene is TRBD1 (6 bases). CDR1 and CDR2 (germline): SGHTA, FQGNSA. The CDR3 runs 17 residues. V was shortened by 5 bases and J by 4 bases, with 18 bases between the two germline ends. The CDR3 is CASSTRGKTPYNSPLHF. CDR3 nucleotides: TGTGCCAGCAGCACTAGGGGGAAGACCCCTTATAATTCACCCCTCCACTTT. Supplemented by reference TRBV7-2 and TRBJ1-6, the full variable domain reads GAGVSQSPSNKVTEKGKDVELRCDPISGHTALYWYRQSLGQGLEFLIYFQGNSAPDKSGLPSDRFSAERTGGSVSTLTIQRTQQEDSAVYLCASSTRGKTPYNSPLHFGNGTRLTVT.

This clonotype was counted ten times or more. The chain recombines TRBV12-3 or TRBV12-4 with TRBJ1-1; D gene uncertain. CDR3 length equals 13 residues. Trimming took off 7 bases at V and 1 base at J, with 10 bases between the two ends. The CDR3 loop reads CASNSNPNTEAFF. The CDR3 DNA reads as TGTGCCAGCAATAGCAATCCGAACACTGAAGCTTTCTTT.

V gene TRBV7-9 combines with J gene TRBJ2-5, with D hard to call. Germline V gene data show CDR1 as SEHNR and CDR2 as FQNEAQ (reference sequence). This CDR3 comprises 15 residues. The V end lost 0 bases, the J end lost 2 bases, and 10 bases lay between the germline ends. CDR3 region: CASSLADGIQETQYF. The CDR3 region has the DNA TGTGCCAGCAGCTTAGCGGACGGAATTCAAGAGACCCAGTACTTC.

This clonotype was recorded many times. The chain employs TRBV4-3 and TRBJ2-5, with D possibly TRBD2 on 5 matching bases. The CDR3 length is 15 residues. V lost 1 base, J lost 4 bases, and 13 bases lay in between. The germline gives CDR1 LGHNA, CDR2 YSLEER. CDR3 amino acids: CASSQAGFTGETQYF. The CDR3 DNA reads as TGCGCCAGCAGCCAAGCGGGGTTTACTGGAGAGACCCAGTACTTC.

This clonotype has more than one count but fewer than ten. The V and J genes are TRBV7-9 and TRBJ1-1, with a weak D call TRBD1 (6 bases). Trimming removed 7 bases at V and 5 bases at J, with 17 bases between. This CDR3 comprises 14 residues. The germline V gene has CDR1 SEHNR and CDR2 FQNEAQ (reference sequence). The CDR3 spells CASTPKGGGTEAFF. Written as DNA, the CDR3 is TGTGCCAGCACCCCAAAAGGGGGGGGAACTGAAGCTTTCTTT. The full variable domain, in which reference TRBV7-9 and TRBJ1-1 provide the parts outside the CDR3, is DTGVSQNPRHKITKRGQNVTFRCDPISEHNRLYWYRQTLGQGPEFLTYFQNEAQLEKSRLLSDRFSAERPKGSFSTLEIQRTEQGDSAMYLCASTPKGGGTEAFFGQGTRLTVV.

V is TRBV11-2 and J is TRBJ1-2; possible D gene TRBD1, 5 bases. Germline loops: CDR1 SGHAT, CDR2 FQNNGV. The ends were cut back, 1 base at V and 4 bases at J, with 13 bases in the middle. The CDR3 totals 15 residues. In nucleotides, the CDR3 is TGTGCCAGCAGCTTAGGGGCCAGGGTTTCCTATGGCTACACCTTC. Amino acid sequence: CASSLGARVSYGYTF.

This clonotype appeared many times. This chain links TRBV4-3 with TRBJ2-7, with D unclear. V lost 1 base to trimming and J lost 2 bases, with 9 bases between them. This CDR3 contains 14 residues. Germline values: CDR1 LGHNA, CDR2 YSLEER. CDR3 coding DNA: TGCGCCAGCAGCCAAGGACGGCAGGCCTACGAGCAGTACTTC. Protein product: CASSQGRQAYEQYF.

This sequence joins TRBV5-6 and TRBJ2-3; a weak D match, TRBD1 (6 bases). The V end lost 4 bases, the J end lost 4 bases, and 10 bases lay between the germline ends. This CDR3 is 13 amino acids long. Looked up from germline, CDR1 is SGHDT and CDR2 is YYEEEE. The chain's CDR3 is CASSPTGSDTQYF. In DNA, the CDR3 is TGTGCCAGCAGCCCCACAGGGTCAGATACGCAGTATTTT.

The rearrangement uses TRBV7-2 and TRBJ2-7; 12 positions match TRBD1. Trimming took 5 bases from V and 9 from J; bases not matched to a gene: 8. Germline V gene lookup returns CDR1 SGHTA and CDR2 FQGNSA. The CDR3 sequence is 14 residues long. The CDR3 DNA reads TGTGCCAGCAGCCAGGGACAGGGGGCAGAAGGGCAGTACTTC. Amino acids: CASSQGQGAEGQYF.

This clonotype was observed many times. The chain uses TRBV10-2 and TRBJ1-6; D is unresolved. CDR1 WSHSY and CDR2 SAAADI come from the germline V gene. There are 14 residues in the CDR3. Trimming took 2 bases from V and 7 from J, leaving 9 bases between them. DNA for the CDR3: TGCGCCAGCAGTGAGCCCGTTGGGAATTCACCCCTCCACTTT. It yields the protein CASSEPVGNSPLHF.

This clonotype came up a few times. The chain combines TRBV11-2 with TRBJ2-5; unclear D gene. Germline-derived CDR1 and CDR2 are SGHAT and FQNNGV. There are 13 residues in the CDR3. V shed 2 bases and J shed 5 bases, with 9 bases lying between them. CDR3 sequence: CASSLNPWETQYF. The CDR3 DNA follows: TGTGCCAGCAGCTTAAACCCGTGGGAGACCCAGTACTTC.

The chain carries TRBV25-1 and TRBJ2-7; 9 positions agree with TRBD2. CDR3 length: 19 residues. Germline CDR1 MGHDK, CDR2 SYGVNS. Losses at the gene ends were 5 bases for V and 5 bases for J; bases not matched to a gene: 22. CDR3 protein: CASSRLAGLVIGGAHEQYF. The CDR3 DNA is TGTGCCAGCAGTCGTCTAGCGGGACTAGTAATTGGAGGGGCCCACGAGCAGTACTTC.

The sample holds many counts of this clonotype. This chain connects TRBV15 to TRBJ2-7; perhaps TRBD2 as D (5 bases). This CDR3 has 16 residues. Germline assignment: CDR1 LNHNV and CDR2 YYDKDF (reference sequence). With 2 bases removed from V and 0 bases from J, the gap between germline ends came to 14 bases. For the CDR3, the DNA is TGTGCCACCAGCAGAACCGGCTTCCGGGGCTCCTACGAGCAGTACTTC. Its protein is CATSRTGFRGSYEQYF.

This clonotype was observed at least ten times. This sequence joins TRBV7-9 and TRBJ1-5; the D gene is possibly TRBD1 (5 bases). The CDR3 totals 15 residues. CDR1 is SEHNR and CDR2 is FQNEAQ in the germline V gene (reference sequence). Trimming pared 4 bases from V and 6 bases from J, leaving 16 bases between. CDR3 DNA: TGTGCCAGCAGCTCTCCATTACAGGTGGGTCAGCCCCAGCATTTT. Its translation: CASSSPLQVGQPQHF.

The table lists this clonotype with a count of one. The V and J genes are TRBV9 and TRBJ1-1, with D possibly TRBD1 on 5 matching bases. The CDR3 runs to 14 residues. From germline, CDR1 is SGDLS and CDR2 YYNGEE. V was pared by 4 bases and J by 1 base, with 11 bases between. CDR3: CASSFRVENTEAFF. CDR3 DNA: TGTGCCAGCAGCTTCAGGGTTGAGAACACTGAAGCTTTCTTT.

The chain uses TRBV4-3 and TRBJ1-4, with 9 bases matching TRBD1. Germline CDR1 and CDR2: LGHNA and YSLEER. With 3 bases clipped from V and 7 bases from J, the junction kept 6 bases outside the gene matches. This CDR3 is 15 amino acids long. In nucleotides, the CDR3 is TGCGCCAGCAGCCAGGGACAGGGACGGGCTGAAAAACTGTTTTTT. Its protein is CASSQGQGRAEKLFF.

This clonotype was counted between two and nine times. V gene TRBV4-1 combines with J gene TRBJ1-2; D is perhaps TRBD1 (5 bases). The CDR3 loop spans 15 amino acids. V shed 1 base and J shed 4 bases, with 13 bases lying between them. Per germline, CDR1 MGHRA and CDR2 YSYEKL. This CDR3 is CASSQADMPAYGYTF. DNA of the CDR3: TGCGCCAGCAGCCAAGCGGACATGCCAGCCTATGGCTACACCTTC.

V is TRBV19 and J is TRBJ2-7; possibly TRBD1 for D (5 bases). The germline V gene encodes CDR1 LNHDA and CDR2 SQIVND (reference sequence). Trimming removed 4 bases at V and 3 bases at J, with 16 bases between. CDR3 size: 15 residues. Written as DNA, the CDR3 is TGTGCCAGTAGTAAGGGGCCAGACCACTACTACGAGCAGTACTTC. It translates to CASSKGPDHYYEQYF.

The chain joins TRBV6-5 to TRBJ2-7; TRBD1 matches at 8 bases. The CDR3 spans 14 residues. V lost 8 bases and J lost 2; bases outside the gene matches: 8. Looked up from germline, CDR1 is MNHEY and CDR2 is SVGAGI. CDR3 loop: CASAKGTGTYEQYF. CDR3 nucleotide sequence: TGTGCCAGCGCTAAGGGGACAGGTACCTACGAGCAGTACTTC.

This clonotype has ten or more counts. The chain recombines TRBV14 with TRBJ1-4, with D possibly TRBD1 on 6 matching bases. CDR1 and CDR2 (germline): SGHDN, FVKESK. V was clipped by 6 bases and J by 5 bases, with 10 bases between them. CDR3 length: 13 amino acids. The DNA for the CDR3 is TGTGCCAGCAGTCGAGGACAGAATGAAAAACTGTTTTTT. This sequence encodes CASSRGQNEKLFF.

The CDR3 DNA is TGTGCCAGCAGCTTGGAGTCCAGGGCGGTCACCGGGGAGCTGTTTTTT. Its translation is CASSLESRAVTGELFF. The V gene is TRBV5-4, the J gene TRBJ2-2, with a tentative D call TRBD1 (5 bases). The CDR3 is 16 amino acids. V was trimmed by 0 bases and J by 4 bases, leaving 13 bases between them. CDR1 is SGHNT, CDR2 YYREEE, per germline (reference sequence).

V is TRBV11-2 and J is TRBJ1-2; D possibly corresponds to TRBD1 (5 bases). V lost 1 base and J lost 7, with 22 bases in between. The length of the CDR3 is 17 residues. From germline, CDR1 is SGHAT and CDR2 FQNNGV. CDR3 nucleotides: TGTGCCAGCAGCTTAGGAATTCATCTTGGCGGGGGGATTGGCTACACCTTC. Translation gives CASSLGIHLGGGIGYTF.

This chain uses TRBV2 with TRBJ2-7; no definite D call. Between the trimmed V and J ends, which lost 6 bases and 2 bases, there was a span of 17 bases. Looked up from germline, CDR1 is SNHLY and CDR2 is FYNNEI. This CDR3 spans 15 amino acids. The CDR3 bases are TGTGCCAGCAGCCAAGGACCCCTAAGGCCCTACGAGCAGTACTTC. It translates to CASSQGPLRPYEQYF.